These T cell receptor beta chains were read from a single sample in a study of T cell responses to AZD1222 COVID-19 vaccine. Assay: immunoSEQ multiplex PCR; the TCRdb copy retains only in-frame clones and omits some. This sample has 150,000 or so clones, with 90% to 95% found just once. This sample comprised peripheral blood, obtained 28 days after the second AZD1222 dose. Source of these receptors: an adult who received the AZD1222 COVID-19 vaccine. The CDR3 runs from the conserved cysteine through the conserved F or W. D genes are given only for firm matches. Clone sizes are given selectively: once, few, many, or a class where the clone is expanded.

cdr3_length: 15
v_call: TRBV19
j_call: TRBJ2-6
clone_size: NA
d_call: NA
cdr3_aa: CASSMGGTGANVLTF
cdr3_nt: TGTGCCAGTAGTATGGGGGGAACTGGGGCCAACGTCCTGACTTTC

cdr3_length: 14
v_call: TRBV5-1
j_call: TRBJ2-1
clone_size: once
d_call: NA
cdr3_aa: CASSLVQPYNEQFF
cdr3_nt: TGCGCCAGCAGCTTGGTCCAGCCCTACAATGAGCAGTTCTTC

cdr3_length: 15
v_call: TRBV19
j_call: TRBJ2-1
clone_size: NA
d_call: TRBD2
cdr3_aa: CASSKTSGRIDEQFF
cdr3_nt: TGTGCCAGTAGTAAGACTAGCGGGAGGATCGATGAGCAGTTCTTC

cdr3_length: 13
v_call: TRBV11-1
j_call: TRBJ2-7
clone_size: NA
d_call: NA
cdr3_aa: CASSLGPSGEQYF
cdr3_nt: TGTGCCAGCAGCTTAGGACCGAGCGGCGAGCAGTACTTC

cdr3_length: 14
v_call: TRBV6-1
j_call: TRBJ1-2
clone_size: NA
d_call: NA
cdr3_aa: CASSEAKGVNGYTF
cdr3_nt: TGTGCCAGCAGTGAAGCTAAGGGGGTAAATGGCTACACCTTC

cdr3_length: 18
v_call: TRBV4-1
j_call: TRBJ1-2
clone_size: NA
d_call: NA
cdr3_aa: CASSQVVATQGAAYGYTF
cdr3_nt: TGCGCCAGCAGCCAAGTCGTCGCCACCCAGGGCGCGGCCTATGGCTACACCTTC

cdr3_length: 17
v_call: TRBV4-1
j_call: TRBJ1-2
clone_size: once
d_call: TRBD1
cdr3_aa: CASSPSPSGQGGYGYTF
cdr3_nt: TGCGCCAGCAGCCCTTCACCTTCCGGACAGGGGGGCTATGGCTACACCTTC

cdr3_length: 12
v_call: TRBV7-9
j_call: TRBJ1-5
clone_size: NA
d_call: NA
cdr3_aa: CASSLEWQPQHF
cdr3_nt: TGTGCCAGCAGCTTAGAGTGGCAGCCCCAGCATTTT

cdr3_length: 18
v_call: TRBV19
j_call: TRBJ2-4
clone_size: NA
d_call: NA
cdr3_aa: CASSILPSRELAKNIQYF
cdr3_nt: TGTGCCAGTAGTATACTACCTAGCAGAGAGCTAGCCAAAAACATTCAGTACTTC

cdr3_length: 15
v_call: TRBV3-1/TRBV3-2
j_call: TRBJ2-7
clone_size: NA
d_call: TRBD2
cdr3_aa: CASSQGLAGTYEQYF
cdr3_nt: TGTGCCAGCAGCCAGGGACTAGCGGGAACCTACGAGCAGTACTTC

cdr3_length: 15
v_call: TRBV19
j_call: TRBJ1-4
clone_size: few
d_call: TRBD1
cdr3_aa: CASSKNRGTNEKLFF
cdr3_nt: TGTGCCAGTAGTAAAAACAGGGGGACTAATGAAAAACTGTTTTTT

cdr3_length: 13
v_call: TRBV28
j_call: TRBJ2-7
clone_size: once
d_call: NA
cdr3_aa: CASRDSSLYEQYF
cdr3_nt: TGTGCCAGCAGGGACAGCAGCCTCTACGAGCAGTACTTC

cdr3_length: 16
v_call: TRBV7-8
j_call: TRBJ2-7
clone_size: NA
d_call: NA
cdr3_aa: CASSTNLGVGSYEQYF
cdr3_nt: TGTGCCAGCAGCACCAATCTGGGAGTTGGCTCCTACGAGCAGTACTTC

cdr3_length: 13
v_call: TRBV12-3/TRBV12-4
j_call: TRBJ1-5
clone_size: NA
d_call: NA
cdr3_aa: CASTIGPNQPQHF
cdr3_nt: TGTGCCAGCACTATAGGGCCCAATCAGCCCCAGCATTTT

cdr3_length: 12
v_call: TRBV28
j_call: TRBJ2-1
clone_size: NA
d_call: NA
cdr3_aa: CASEVGGNEQFF
cdr3_nt: TGTGCCAGCGAAGTGGGGGGCAATGAGCAGTTCTTC

cdr3_length: 14
v_call: TRBV6-1
j_call: TRBJ1-1
clone_size: NA
d_call: NA
cdr3_aa: CASSERGGFDEAFF
cdr3_nt: TGTGCCAGCAGTGAAAGGGGGGGATTTGATGAAGCTTTCTTT

cdr3_length: 15
v_call: TRBV6-5
j_call: TRBJ1-1
clone_size: NA
d_call: NA
cdr3_aa: CASSYSRGLNTEAFF
cdr3_nt: TGTGCCAGCAGTTACTCTCGGGGACTGAACACTGAAGCTTTCTTT

cdr3_length: 13
v_call: TRBV19
j_call: TRBJ1-2
clone_size: NA
d_call: NA
cdr3_aa: CASSIIGSYGYTF
cdr3_nt: TGTGCCAGTAGTATTATAGGCAGCTATGGCTACACCTTC

cdr3_length: 15
v_call: TRBV7-2
j_call: TRBJ2-1
clone_size: few
d_call: NA
cdr3_aa: CASSLAQYSYNEQFF
cdr3_nt: TGTGCCAGCAGCTTAGCCCAGTACTCCTACAATGAGCAGTTCTTC

cdr3_length: 14
v_call: TRBV7-9
j_call: TRBJ1-1
clone_size: NA
d_call: TRBD1
cdr3_aa: CASSLGDRETEAFF
cdr3_nt: TGTGCCAGCAGCTTAGGCGACAGGGAAACTGAAGCTTTCTTT

cdr3_length: 16
v_call: TRBV4-2
j_call: TRBJ2-1
clone_size: NA
d_call: TRBD2
cdr3_aa: CASSPPLAGGSNEQFF
cdr3_nt: TGTGCCAGCAGCCCACCTCTAGCGGGAGGGTCCAATGAGCAGTTCTTC

cdr3_length: 15
v_call: TRBV6-5
j_call: TRBJ1-5
clone_size: few
d_call: NA
cdr3_aa: CASSSTDDSNQPQHF
cdr3_nt: TGTGCCAGCAGTTCGACAGACGATAGCAATCAGCCCCAGCATTTT

cdr3_length: 16
v_call: TRBV15
j_call: TRBJ2-7
clone_size: few
d_call: TRBD2
cdr3_aa: CATSSDLAGSFYEQYF
cdr3_nt: TGTGCCACCAGCAGCGACCTAGCGGGGTCGTTCTACGAGCAGTACTTC

cdr3_length: 15
v_call: TRBV2
j_call: TRBJ1-6
clone_size: NA
d_call: NA
cdr3_aa: CASSDFRQGNSPLHF
cdr3_nt: TGTGCCAGCAGTGATTTCCGCCAGGGTAATTCACCCCTCCACTTT

cdr3_length: 17
v_call: TRBV9
j_call: TRBJ1-2
clone_size: once
d_call: NA
cdr3_aa: CASSRVGVPYSNYGYTF
cdr3_nt: TGTGCCAGCAGCCGGGTTGGGGTTCCGTACTCTAACTATGGCTACACCTTC

cdr3_length: 15
v_call: TRBV7-8
j_call: TRBJ2-4
clone_size: NA
d_call: TRBD2
cdr3_aa: CASSPWGGTKNIQYF
cdr3_nt: TGTGCCAGCAGCCCCTGGGGGGGGACCAAAAACATTCAGTACTTC

cdr3_length: 14
v_call: TRBV28
j_call: TRBJ1-4
clone_size: NA
d_call: TRBD1
cdr3_aa: CASSLTGANEKLFF
cdr3_nt: TGTGCCAGCAGTTTAACAGGGGCTAATGAAAAACTGTTTTTT

cdr3_length: 15
v_call: TRBV10-1
j_call: TRBJ1-3
clone_size: NA
d_call: NA
cdr3_aa: CASGEGGLTGNTIYF
cdr3_nt: TGCGCCAGCGGGGAAGGGGGGCTCACTGGAAACACCATATATTTT

cdr3_length: 14
v_call: TRBV5-1
j_call: TRBJ2-2
clone_size: NA
d_call: TRBD1
cdr3_aa: CASTQGAKTGELFF
cdr3_nt: TGCGCCAGCACACAGGGGGCGAAGACCGGGGAGCTGTTTTTT

cdr3_length: 13
v_call: TRBV11-2
j_call: TRBJ1-1
clone_size: NA
d_call: NA
cdr3_aa: CASSLVRGTEAFF
cdr3_nt: TGTGCCAGCAGCTTAGTTAGGGGCACTGAAGCTTTCTTT

cdr3_length: 13
v_call: TRBV18
j_call: TRBJ1-3
clone_size: NA
d_call: NA
cdr3_aa: CASSPAEGNTIYF
cdr3_nt: TGTGCCAGCTCACCGGCCGAGGGAAACACCATATATTTT

cdr3_length: 13
v_call: TRBV6-5
j_call: TRBJ2-2
clone_size: NA
d_call: NA
cdr3_aa: CAIRYPGTGELFF
cdr3_nt: TGTGCCATCCGATACCCGGGCACCGGGGAGCTGTTTTTT

cdr3_length: 13
v_call: TRBV4-1
j_call: TRBJ2-7
clone_size: NA
d_call: NA
cdr3_aa: CASSQDLTYEQYF
cdr3_nt: TGCGCCAGCAGCCAAGACCTTACCTACGAGCAGTACTTC

cdr3_length: 15
v_call: TRBV7-9
j_call: TRBJ1-3
clone_size: NA
d_call: NA
cdr3_aa: CASSPTGSSGNTIYF
cdr3_nt: TGTGCCAGCAGCCCTACAGGAAGCTCTGGAAACACCATATATTTT

cdr3_length: 13
v_call: TRBV7-2
j_call: TRBJ1-2
clone_size: NA
d_call: NA
cdr3_aa: CASSVRVIDGYTF
cdr3_nt: TGTGCCAGCAGCGTAAGAGTGATCGACGGCTACACCTTC

cdr3_length: 14
v_call: TRBV30
j_call: TRBJ2-3
clone_size: NA
d_call: NA
cdr3_aa: CVWSSNPGTDTQYF
cdr3_nt: TGTGTCTGGAGTTCAAACCCGGGCACAGATACGCAGTATTTT

cdr3_length: 15
v_call: TRBV5-1
j_call: TRBJ2-7
clone_size: NA
d_call: TRBD1
cdr3_aa: CASSLPTGVPGEQYF
cdr3_nt: TGCGCCAGCAGCTTACCTACAGGGGTCCCCGGAGAGCAGTACTTC

cdr3_length: 15
v_call: TRBV5-1
j_call: TRBJ1-3
clone_size: NA
d_call: NA
cdr3_aa: CASSLGGASGNTIYF
cdr3_nt: TGCGCCAGCAGCTTGGGTGGGGCGTCTGGAAACACCATATATTTT

cdr3_length: 15
v_call: TRBV14
j_call: TRBJ2-3
clone_size: NA
d_call: NA
cdr3_aa: CASSQKGVVTDTQYF
cdr3_nt: TGTGCCAGCAGCCAAAAGGGGGTGGTGACAGATACGCAGTATTTT

cdr3_length: 16
v_call: TRBV7-9
j_call: TRBJ2-1
clone_size: NA
d_call: TRBD2
cdr3_aa: CASSSQRTSGYNEQFF
cdr3_nt: TGTGCCAGCAGCTCGCAAAGGACTAGCGGTTACAATGAGCAGTTCTTC

cdr3_length: 15
v_call: TRBV5-1
j_call: TRBJ1-3
clone_size: NA
d_call: NA
cdr3_aa: CASSRDGGVGNTIYF
cdr3_nt: TGCGCCAGCAGCCGGGACGGTGGAGTTGGAAACACCATATATTTT

cdr3_length: 12
v_call: TRBV2
j_call: TRBJ1-2
clone_size: NA
d_call: NA
cdr3_aa: CASSVEAYGYTF
cdr3_nt: TGTGCCAGCAGTGTTGAGGCCTATGGCTACACCTTC

cdr3_length: 12
v_call: TRBV9
j_call: TRBJ2-3
clone_size: NA
d_call: TRBD1
cdr3_aa: CASSTGADTQYF
cdr3_nt: TGTGCCAGCAGCACAGGGGCAGATACGCAGTATTTT

cdr3_length: 14
v_call: TRBV28
j_call: TRBJ1-1
clone_size: NA
d_call: NA
cdr3_aa: CASTLQDPNTEAFF
cdr3_nt: TGTGCCAGCACCTTGCAGGATCCGAACACTGAAGCTTTCTTT

cdr3_length: 15
v_call: TRBV18
j_call: TRBJ1-4
clone_size: NA
d_call: NA
cdr3_aa: CASSPGQGTNEKLFF
cdr3_nt: TGTGCCAGCTCACCAGGGCAGGGGACTAATGAAAAACTGTTTTTT

cdr3_length: 15
v_call: TRBV24-1
j_call: TRBJ2-7
clone_size: NA
d_call: TRBD1
cdr3_aa: CATSGGQAGRYEQYF
cdr3_nt: TGTGCCACCAGTGGCGGACAGGCGGGCCGATACGAGCAGTACTTC

cdr3_length: 15
v_call: TRBV5-1
j_call: TRBJ2-6
clone_size: NA
d_call: NA
cdr3_aa: CASSLTGSGANVLTF
cdr3_nt: TGCGCCAGCAGCTTGACTGGGTCTGGGGCCAACGTCCTGACTTTC

cdr3_length: 13
v_call: TRBV18
j_call: TRBJ2-5
clone_size: once
d_call: NA
cdr3_aa: CASFRSGQETQYF
cdr3_nt: TGTGCCAGCTTTCGATCGGGCCAAGAGACCCAGTACTTC

cdr3_length: 12
v_call: TRBV7-9
j_call: TRBJ1-2
clone_size: few
d_call: NA
cdr3_aa: CASSSIDPGYTF
cdr3_nt: TGTGCCAGCAGCTCAATAGATCCGGGCTACACCTTC

cdr3_length: 11
v_call: TRBV9
j_call: TRBJ1-1
clone_size: NA
d_call: NA
cdr3_aa: CASRGAPEAFF
cdr3_nt: TGTGCCAGCAGGGGGGCCCCTGAAGCTTTCTTT

cdr3_length: 13
v_call: TRBV28
j_call: TRBJ1-4
clone_size: NA
d_call: TRBD1
cdr3_aa: CASSPGTGRKLFF
cdr3_nt: TGTGCCAGCAGCCCCGGGACAGGGAGGAAACTGTTTTTT

cdr3_length: 13
v_call: TRBV15
j_call: TRBJ1-1
clone_size: NA
d_call: NA
cdr3_aa: CATSRGAATEAFF
cdr3_nt: TGTGCCACCAGCAGAGGGGCAGCCACTGAAGCTTTCTTT

cdr3_length: 14
v_call: TRBV6-5
j_call: TRBJ2-6
clone_size: NA
d_call: NA
cdr3_aa: CASSYSGGANVLTF
cdr3_nt: TGTGCCAGCAGTTACTCCGGTGGGGCCAACGTCCTGACTTTC

cdr3_length: 15
v_call: TRBV19
j_call: TRBJ1-4
clone_size: NA
d_call: NA
cdr3_aa: CASSNRHGGNEKLFF
cdr3_nt: TGTGCCAGTAGCAACCGACATGGGGGCAACGAAAAACTGTTTTTT